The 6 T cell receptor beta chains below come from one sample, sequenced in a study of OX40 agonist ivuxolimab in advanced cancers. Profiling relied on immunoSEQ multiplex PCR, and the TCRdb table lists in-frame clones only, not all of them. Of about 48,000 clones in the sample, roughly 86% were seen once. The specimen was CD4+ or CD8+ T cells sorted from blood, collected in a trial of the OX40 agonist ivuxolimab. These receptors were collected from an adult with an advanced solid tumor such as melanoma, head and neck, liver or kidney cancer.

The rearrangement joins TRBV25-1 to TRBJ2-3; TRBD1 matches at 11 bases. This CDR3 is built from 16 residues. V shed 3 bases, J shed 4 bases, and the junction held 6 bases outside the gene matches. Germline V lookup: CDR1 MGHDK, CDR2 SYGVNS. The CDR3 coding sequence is TGTGCCAGCAGTGACCCGGGACAGGGGGTTTCAGATACGCAGTATTTT. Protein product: CASSDPGQGVSDTQYF.

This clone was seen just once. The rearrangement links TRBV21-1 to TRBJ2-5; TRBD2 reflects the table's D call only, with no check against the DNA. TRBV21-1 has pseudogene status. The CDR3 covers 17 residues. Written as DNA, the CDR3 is TGTGCCAGCAGCAATGGACTAGCGGTCCTGTACCAAGAGACCCAGTACTTC. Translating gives CASSNGLAVLYQETQYF.

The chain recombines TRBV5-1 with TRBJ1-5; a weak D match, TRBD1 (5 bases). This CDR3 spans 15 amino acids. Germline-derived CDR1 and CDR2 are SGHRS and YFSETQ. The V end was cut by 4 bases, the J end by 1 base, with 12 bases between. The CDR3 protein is CASSPEGRSNQPQHF. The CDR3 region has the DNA TGCGCCAGCAGCCCTGAGGGGAGGAGCAATCAGCCCCAGCATTTT.

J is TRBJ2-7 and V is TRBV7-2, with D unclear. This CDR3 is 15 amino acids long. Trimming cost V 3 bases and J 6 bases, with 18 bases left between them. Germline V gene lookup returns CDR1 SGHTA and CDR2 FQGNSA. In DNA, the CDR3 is TGTGCCAGCAGCTTGCTGTTAGCCTACGTCCGCGAGCAGTACTTC. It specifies CASSLLLAYVREQYF. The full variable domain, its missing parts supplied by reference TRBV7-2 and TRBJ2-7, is GAGVSQSPSNKVTEKGKDVELRCDPISGHTALYWYRQSLGQGLEFLIYFQGNSAPDKSGLPSDRFSAERTGGSVSTLTIQRTQQEDSAVYLCASSLLLAYVREQYFGPGTRLTVT.

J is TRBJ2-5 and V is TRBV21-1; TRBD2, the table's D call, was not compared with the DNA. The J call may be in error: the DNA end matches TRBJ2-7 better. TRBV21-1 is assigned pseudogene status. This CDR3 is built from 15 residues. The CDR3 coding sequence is TGTGCCAGCAGCAAAGTCAATAGCGGGAGGTACGAGCAGTACTTC. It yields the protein CASSKVNSGRYEQYF.

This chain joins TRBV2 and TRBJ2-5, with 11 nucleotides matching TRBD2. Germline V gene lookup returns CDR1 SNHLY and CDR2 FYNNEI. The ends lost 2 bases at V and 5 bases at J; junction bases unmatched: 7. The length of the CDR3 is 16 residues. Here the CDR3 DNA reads TGTGCCAGCAGTGAATCTTTTCTAGCGGGGGGTGAGACCCAGTACTTC. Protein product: CASSESFLAGGETQYF.